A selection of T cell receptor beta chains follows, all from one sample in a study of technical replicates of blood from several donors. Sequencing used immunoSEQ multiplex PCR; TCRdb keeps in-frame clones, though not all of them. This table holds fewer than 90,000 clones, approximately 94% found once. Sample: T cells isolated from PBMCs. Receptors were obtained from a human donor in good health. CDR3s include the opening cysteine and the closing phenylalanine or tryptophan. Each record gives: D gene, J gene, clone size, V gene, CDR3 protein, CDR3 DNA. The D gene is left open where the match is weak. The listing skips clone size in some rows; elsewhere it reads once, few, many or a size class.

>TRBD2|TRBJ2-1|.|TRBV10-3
CAISESVSSGSAGGYNEQFF
TGTGCCATCAGTGAAAGTGTGTCTAGCGGGTCGGCGGGTGGCTACAATGAGCAGTTCTTC
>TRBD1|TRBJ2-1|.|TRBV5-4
CASSLEGQGIGEQFF
TGTGCCAGCAGCTTGGAGGGACAGGGGATCGGTGAGCAGTTCTTC
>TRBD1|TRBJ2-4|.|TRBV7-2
CASSKGTGIAKNIQYF
TGTGCCAGCAGCAAAGGGACAGGAATAGCCAAAAACATTCAGTACTTC
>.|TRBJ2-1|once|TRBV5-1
CASSLVASSYNEQFF
TGCGCCAGCAGCTTGGTAGCGTCCTCCTACAATGAGCAGTTCTTC
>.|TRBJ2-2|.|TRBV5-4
CASSLERSNTGELFF
TGTGCCAGCAGCTTGGAGCGATCTAACACCGGGGAGCTGTTTTTT
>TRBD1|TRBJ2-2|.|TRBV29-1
CSVVETGVAGELFF
TGCAGCGTTGTCGAGACAGGGGTTGCCGGGGAGCTGTTTTTT
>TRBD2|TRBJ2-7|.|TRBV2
CASTGLAGLQYF
TGTGCCAGCACCGGCCTAGCGGGGCTGCAGTACTTC
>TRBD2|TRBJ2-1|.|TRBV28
CASSFNFVFSGKNLSRYNEQFF
TGTGCCAGCAGTTTTAATTTTGTTTTTAGCGGGAAAAATCTATCGCGTTACAATGAGCAGTTCTTC
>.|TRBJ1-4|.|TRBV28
CASRPLRGLGDDEKLFF
TGTGCCAGCAGACCCCTCCGGGGTCTCGGAGACGATGAAAAACTGTTTTTT
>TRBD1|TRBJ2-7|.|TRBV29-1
CSVRTGTGGNEQYF
TGCAGCGTCAGAACCGGGACAGGGGGGAACGAGCAGTACTTC
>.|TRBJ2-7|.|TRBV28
CASSRTGNSPYSYGQYF
TGTGCCAGCAGTAGAACAGGGAACAGTCCCTACTCCTACGGGCAGTACTTC
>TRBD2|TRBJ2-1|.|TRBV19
CASSTGLAGIDEQFF
TGTGCCAGTAGTACTGGACTAGCGGGAATAGATGAGCAGTTCTTC
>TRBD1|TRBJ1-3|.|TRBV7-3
CASSLTGDGNTIYF
TGTGCCAGCAGTTTGACAGGGGATGGAAACACCATATATTTT
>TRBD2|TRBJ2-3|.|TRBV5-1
CASSLGGTSGYTDTQYF
TGCGCCAGCAGCTTGGGAGGGACTAGCGGGTACACAGATACGCAGTATTTT
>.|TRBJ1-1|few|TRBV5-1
CASSLVGRATEAFF
TGCGCCAGCAGCTTGGTAGGCAGGGCCACTGAAGCTTTCTTT
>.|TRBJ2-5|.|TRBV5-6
CASSLVAGQMRETQYF
TGTGCCAGCAGCTTGGTCGCGGGACAGATGAGAGAGACCCAGTACTTC
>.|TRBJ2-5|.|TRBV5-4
CASSTTVFQETQYF
TGTGCCAGCAGCACCACAGTATTCCAAGAGACCCAGTACTTC
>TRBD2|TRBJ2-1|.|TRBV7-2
CASSLPRSGESSYNEQFF
TGTGCCAGCAGCTTACCGAGAAGCGGGGAAAGCTCCTACAATGAGCAGTTCTTC
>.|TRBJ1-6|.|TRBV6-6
CASSDRTYNSPLHF
TGTGCCAGCAGTGACAGAACCTATAATTCACCCCTCCACTTT
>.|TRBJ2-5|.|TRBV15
CATSRDIETQYF
TGTGCCACCAGCAGAGATATTGAGACCCAGTACTTC
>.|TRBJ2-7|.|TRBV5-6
CASSFLDSYEQYF
TGTGCCAGCAGCTTCCTGGACAGCTACGAGCAGTACTTC
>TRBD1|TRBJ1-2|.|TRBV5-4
CASSLRDRDGYTF
TGTGCCAGCAGCTTAAGGGACAGGGATGGCTACACCTTC
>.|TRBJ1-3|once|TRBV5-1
CASSLDGLGNLGNTIYF
TGCGCCAGCAGCTTGGATGGCCTCGGGAACTTGGGAAACACCATATATTTT
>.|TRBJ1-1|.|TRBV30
CAWSVRRGTEAFF
TGTGCCTGGAGTGTACGTAGAGGGACTGAAGCTTTCTTT
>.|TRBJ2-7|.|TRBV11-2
CASNWGVLNEQYF
TGTGCCAGCAACTGGGGGGTATTGAACGAGCAGTACTTC
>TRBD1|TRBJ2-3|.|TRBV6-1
CASSADPQGADTQYF
TGTGCCAGCAGCGCTGATCCCCAGGGGGCAGATACGCAGTATTTT
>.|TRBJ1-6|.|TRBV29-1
CSVETQGPGSPLHF
TGCAGCGTTGAAACCCAGGGCCCAGGATCACCCCTCCACTTT
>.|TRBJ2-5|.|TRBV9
CASSVGVSVQETQYF
TGTGCCAGCAGCGTAGGTGTTAGCGTGCAAGAGACCCAGTACTTC
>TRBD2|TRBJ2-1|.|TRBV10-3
CATQDLSGESNEQFF
TGTGCCACCCAGGACCTTAGCGGGGAAAGTAATGAGCAGTTCTTC
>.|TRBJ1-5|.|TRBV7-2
CASTLNDRRLNQPQHF
TGTGCCAGCACTTTAAACGACAGGCGCCTAAATCAGCCCCAGCATTTT
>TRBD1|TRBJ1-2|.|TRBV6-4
CASSAEGQANYGYTF
TGTGCCAGCAGTGCCGAAGGACAGGCTAACTATGGCTACACCTTC
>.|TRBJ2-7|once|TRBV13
CASSLSFLGQKRGEQYF
TGTGCCAGCAGCTTAAGTTTTCTGGGACAAAAGCGCGGCGAGCAGTACTTC
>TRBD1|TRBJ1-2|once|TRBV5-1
CASSWSSTGLGYGYTF
TGCGCCAGCAGCTGGTCTTCGACAGGGCTGGGGTATGGCTACACCTTC
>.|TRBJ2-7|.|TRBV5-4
CASSRRGTTTEQYF
TGTGCCAGCAGCAGGCGGGGAACCACGACCGAGCAGTACTTC
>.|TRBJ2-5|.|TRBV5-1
CASSSRGTDQETQYF
TGCGCCAGCAGTTCCCGCGGGACAGACCAAGAGACCCAGTACTTC
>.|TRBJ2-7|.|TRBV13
CASSLGGVEQYF
TGTGCCAGCAGCTTAGGAGGGGTCGAGCAGTACTTC
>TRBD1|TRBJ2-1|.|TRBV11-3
CASSQSGQYYNEQFF
TGTGCCAGCAGCCAATCGGGACAGTATTACAATGAGCAGTTCTTC
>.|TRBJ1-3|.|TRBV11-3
CASSLERGDTIYF
TGTGCCAGCAGCCTGGAGCGGGGAGACACCATATATTTT
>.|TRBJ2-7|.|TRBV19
CASSFRQGYEQYF
TGTGCCAGTAGTTTCCGGCAGGGCTACGAGCAGTACTTC
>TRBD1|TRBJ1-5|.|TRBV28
CASTYSIRTGASHWGNQPQHF
TGTGCCAGCACGTATTCTATCAGGACAGGGGCTTCCCATTGGGGCAATCAGCCCCAGCATTTT
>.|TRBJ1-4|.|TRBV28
CASSTPTPGGTNEKLFF
TGTGCCAGCAGTACCCCGACTCCCGGCGGAACTAATGAAAAACTGTTTTTT
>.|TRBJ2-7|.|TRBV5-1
CASSLILGDAYEQYF
TGCGCCAGCAGCTTAATTCTCGGGGATGCCTACGAGCAGTACTTC
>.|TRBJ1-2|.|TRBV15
CATSNLGPWTESNYGYTF
TGTGCCACCAGCAATCTCGGCCCCTGGACAGAAAGTAACTATGGCTACACCTTC